These 14 T cell receptor beta chains came from one sample sequenced in a study of PD-1 blockade in mismatch repair-deficient tumors (dated by TCRdb to the late 2010s). Library preparation was by the immunoSEQ multiplex PCR assay. Entries here come from immuneACCESS through TCRdb and include only in-frame sequences with V and J called. Some clones fail to appear in such tables; in the studies checked, an unresolved V gene covers under half of the shortfall, and the cause of the remainder is unknown. Across this sample there are 9,400 or so clones, with roughly 84% seen only once. About 15% of the sample comes from the top ten. This sample's time point label indicates: approximately nine-day in vitro stimulation with candidate mutation-associated neoantigen peptide 1. The antigens these receptors bind are not known. The input for sequencing was cells cultured in vitro, taken from a patient treated with pembrolizumab. Receptors were obtained from an adult with mismatch repair-deficient cancer.

CDR3 nucleotides: TGTGCCAGCAGCCACCGGGACACGGACTCTGGGGCCAACGTCCTGACTTTC. It yields the protein CASSHRDTDSGANVLTF. The genes are TRBV21-1 and TRBJ2-6; whether TRBD1, the table's D call, matches the DNA was not checked. TRBV21-1 is classified as a pseudogene. There are 17 residues in the CDR3.

The V and J genes are TRBV11-2 and TRBJ2-7; TRBD2 matches 7 bases. The CDR3 has 16 residues. V was pared by 2 bases and J by 3 bases, with 10 bases of the junction left unmatched. Germline V gives CDR1 SGHAT, CDR2 FQNNGV. For the CDR3, the DNA is TGTGCCAGCAGCTTAATGGGCGGCGGGAGATTCTACGAGCAGTACTTC. This sequence encodes CASSLMGGGRFYEQYF.

The J gene is TRBJ2-5, the V gene TRBV28, with 9 bases lining up with TRBD1. This CDR3 spans 15 amino acids. Trimming took 5 bases from V and 2 from J; bases not matched to a gene: 6. Germline CDR1 is MDHEN and CDR2 is SYDVKM. The CDR3 loop reads CASSAGQGLQETQYF. The CDR3 coding sequence is TGTGCCAGCAGTGCAGGACAGGGGCTTCAAGAGACCCAGTACTTC. Drawing the rest from reference TRBV28 and TRBJ2-5, the complete variable domain is DVKVTQSSRYLVKRTGEKVFLECVQDMDHENMFWYRQDPGLGLRLIYFSYDVKMKEKGDIPEGYSVSREKKERFSLILESASTNQTSMYLCASSAGQGLQETQYFGPGTRLLVL.

The chain has TRBV2 and TRBJ1-1; the D gene is possibly TRBD1 (6 bases). This CDR3 is built from 13 residues. The germline V gene encodes CDR1 SNHLY and CDR2 FYNNEI. V was clipped by 6 bases and J by 5 bases, with 13 bases between them. The CDR3 DNA follows: TGTGCCAGCAGCCCTTGGGGGCTGACTGAAGCTTTCTTT. Translating it yields CASSPWGLTEAFF.

The chain is built from TRBV9 and TRBJ2-7; 12 bases map to TRBD2. This CDR3 comprises 19 residues. Germline V gene data show CDR1 as SGDLS and CDR2 as YYNGEE. Trimming took 0 bases from V and 3 from J; bases not matched to a gene: 13. CDR3 protein: CASSVETSGRIRIVYEQYF. DNA for the CDR3: TGTGCCAGCAGCGTAGAAACTAGCGGGAGGATCAGGATAGTCTACGAGCAGTACTTC.

In its sample, this clone was seen once. The J gene is TRBJ1-1, the V gene TRBV7-9, with 9 bases aligning to TRBD1. The CDR3 length is 17 residues. Germline lookup yields CDR1 SEHNR and CDR2 FQNEAQ (reference sequence). The ends lost 3 bases at V and 0 bases at J; junction bases unmatched: 8. CDR3 sequence (DNA): TGTGCCAGCAGCTTTAACAGGGGGCGCGGGGTGAACACTGAAGCTTTCTTT. Residues: CASSFNRGRGVNTEAFF.

The chain uses TRBV30 and TRBJ2-1, with 11 bases lining up with TRBD2. Germline-derived CDR1 and CDR2 are GTSNPN and SVGIG (reference sequence). Unmatched junction bases numbered 5, after V lost 0 bases and J lost 4 bases. This CDR3 has 16 residues. The CDR3 DNA reads TGTGCCTGGAGTGTATTTGGGACTAGCGGTTACAATGAGCAGTTCTTC. Its protein product is CAWSVFGTSGYNEQFF.

This clone was seen just once. The V and J genes are TRBV14 and TRBJ1-2; D possibly corresponds to TRBD1 (5 bases). This CDR3 region has 16 residues. The V end lost 1 base, the J end lost 7 bases, and 19 bases lay between the germline ends. In germline, CDR1 is SGHDN, CDR2 FVKESK. CDR3: CASSQAQRDQLIGYTF. The CDR3 region has the DNA TGTGCCAGCAGCCAAGCCCAGAGGGACCAGCTTATTGGCTACACCTTC.

V gene TRBV7-9 combines with J gene TRBJ1-3; no clear D. V dropped 4 bases and J dropped 0 bases, with 7 bases sitting between them. CDR3 length: 14 residues. Germline V gives CDR1 SEHNR, CDR2 FQNEAQ (reference sequence). CDR3 region: CASSYQSSGNTIYF. As DNA, the CDR3 is TGTGCCAGCAGCTATCAATCCTCTGGAAACACCATATATTTT.

The chain carries TRBV7-8 and TRBJ2-4, with TRBD1 matching 8 bases. Looked up from germline, CDR1 is SGHVS and CDR2 is FQNEAQ. There are 16 residues in the CDR3. With 5 bases clipped from V and 3 bases from J, the junction kept 9 bases outside the gene matches. The CDR3 bases are TGTGCCAGCAGCGAGGACAGGGCTGGGGGCAAAAACATTCAGTACTTC. Residues: CASSEDRAGGKNIQYF.

As DNA, the CDR3 is TGTGCCAGCAGGGGACTTACGAACACCGGGGAGCTGTTTTTT. It codes for CASRGLTNTGELFF. V gene TRBV9 combines with J gene TRBJ2-2; D perhaps matches TRBD2 (6 bases). V lost 5 bases, J lost 0 bases, and 8 bases lay in between. CDR1 SGDLS and CDR2 YYNGEE come from the germline V gene. This CDR3 is 14 amino acids long. Looking up the rest from reference TRBV9 and TRBJ2-2 gives the full variable domain: DSGVTQTPKHLITATGQRVTLRCSPRSGDLSVYWYQQSLDQGLQFLIQYYNGEERAKGNILERFSAQQFPDLHSELNLSSLELGDSALYFCASRGLTNTGELFFGEGSRLTVL.

The rearrangement joins TRBV7-8 to TRBJ2-7; 13 nucleotides line up with TRBD2. This CDR3 comprises 16 residues. Germline V lookup: CDR1 SGHVS, CDR2 FQNEAQ. The V segment lost 4 bases and the J segment 3 bases; nucleotides outside the gene matches: 6. CDR3 nucleotide sequence: TGTGCCAGCAGCTCCCCGGGACTAGCGGGAAACTACGAGCAGTACTTC. Its protein product is CASSSPGLAGNYEQYF.

This chain connects TRBV9 to TRBJ1-1, with D perhaps TRBD1 (6 bases). In germline, CDR1 is SGDLS, CDR2 YYNGEE. This CDR3 contains 15 residues. V lost 3 bases, J lost 6 bases, and 18 bases lay in between. The chain's CDR3 is CASSGGPGGGAEAFF. In DNA, the CDR3 is TGTGCCAGCAGCGGCGGTCCGGGAGGGGGAGCTGAAGCTTTCTTT.

V gene TRBV5-1 combines with J gene TRBJ2-7, with 8 bases aligning to TRBD2. Germline V gene data show CDR1 as SGHRS and CDR2 as YFSETQ. CDR3 length equals 15 residues. V shed 1 base and J 5 bases; nucleotides not matched to a gene: 8. The CDR3 loop is CASSLRSGGPDEQYF. For the CDR3, the DNA is TGCGCCAGCAGCTTGAGGTCGGGAGGGCCCGACGAGCAGTACTTC.